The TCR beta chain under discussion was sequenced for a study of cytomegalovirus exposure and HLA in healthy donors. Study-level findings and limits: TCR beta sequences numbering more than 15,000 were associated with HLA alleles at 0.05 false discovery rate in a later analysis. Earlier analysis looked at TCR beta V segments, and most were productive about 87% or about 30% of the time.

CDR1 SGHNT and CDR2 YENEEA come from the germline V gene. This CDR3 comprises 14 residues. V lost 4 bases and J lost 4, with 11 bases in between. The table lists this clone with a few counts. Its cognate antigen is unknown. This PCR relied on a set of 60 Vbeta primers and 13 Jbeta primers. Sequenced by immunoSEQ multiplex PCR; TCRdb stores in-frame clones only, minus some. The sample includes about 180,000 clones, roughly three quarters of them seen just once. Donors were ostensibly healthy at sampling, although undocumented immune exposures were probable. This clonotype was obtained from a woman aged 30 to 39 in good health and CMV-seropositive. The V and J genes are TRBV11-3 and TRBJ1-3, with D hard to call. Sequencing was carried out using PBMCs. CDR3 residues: CASSSTRGGNTIYF. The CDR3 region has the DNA TGTGCCAGCAGCTCCACCAGAGGAGGAAACACCATATATTTT.